This T cell receptor beta chain is drawn from a study of blood T cell repertoires in COVID-19. Those who participated ranged in age from roughly 18 to 90 years and resided in some 24 US areas. Assignment of participants to cohorts was predicated upon participant-reported clinical history. This clone was seen only once. Sequencing was performed with immunoSEQ multiplex PCR; in TCRdb, only in-frame clones are kept and a portion is missing. Here the sample spans some 180,000 clones, roughly 80% being singletons. CDR1 and CDR2 (germline): WSHSY, SAAADI. Unmatched junction bases numbered 7, after V lost 7 bases and J lost 5 bases. The CDR3 runs to 15 residues.

V and J are TRBV10-2 and TRBJ1-5, with 11 positions matching TRBD1. This TCR was sampled from a man between 60 and 75 years old who had been exposed to COVID-19. Sequenced sample: PBMCs or T cells enriched from blood (not recorded which). CDR3 region: CASKIAGQGDQPQHF. CDR3 DNA sequence: TGCGCCAGCAAAATAGCGGGACAGGGGGATCAGCCCCAGCATTTT.